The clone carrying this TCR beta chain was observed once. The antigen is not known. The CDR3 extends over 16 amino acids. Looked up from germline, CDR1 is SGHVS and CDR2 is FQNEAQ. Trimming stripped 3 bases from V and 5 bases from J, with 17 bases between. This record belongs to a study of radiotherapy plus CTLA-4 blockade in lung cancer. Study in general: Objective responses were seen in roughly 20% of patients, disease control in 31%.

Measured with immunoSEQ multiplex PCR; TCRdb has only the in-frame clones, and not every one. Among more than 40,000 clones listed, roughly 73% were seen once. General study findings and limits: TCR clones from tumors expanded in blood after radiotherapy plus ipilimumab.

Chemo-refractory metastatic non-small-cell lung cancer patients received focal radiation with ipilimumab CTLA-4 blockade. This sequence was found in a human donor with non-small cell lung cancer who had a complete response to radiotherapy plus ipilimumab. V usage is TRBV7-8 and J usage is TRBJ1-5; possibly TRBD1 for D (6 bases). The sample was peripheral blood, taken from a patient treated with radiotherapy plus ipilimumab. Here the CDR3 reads CASSFDRTSSDQPQHF. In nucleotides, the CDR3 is TGTGCCAGCAGCTTTGACAGGACTAGTTCCGATCAGCCCCAGCATTTT. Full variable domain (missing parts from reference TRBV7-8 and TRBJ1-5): GAGVSQSPRYKVAKRGQDVALRCDPISGHVSLFWYQQALGQGPEFLTYFQNEAQLDKSGLPSDRFFAERPEGSVSTLKIQRTQQEDSAVYLCASSFDRTSSDQPQHFGDGTRLSIL.